The present T cell receptor (beta chain) was sequenced within a study of a mutant IDH1 vaccine in newly diagnosed glioma (dated by TCRdb to the early 2020s). Study-wide context: Vaccination began 4-6 weeks after radiotherapy alone, or alongside temozolomide cycles in the chemotherapy-containing groups. Prior to enrollment, patients had been given standard therapy consisting of radiotherapy alone, temozolomide alone, or radiochemotherapy with temozolomide, with the combination given to most patients. The week-35 safety follow-up was designated visit V12, and the week-47 end of study was designated visit V13. Six visits were used for peripheral blood collection: V03 (baseline), V05, V07, V10, V12 and V13. The roughly 30 treated patients were 62.5% male and 37.5% female, with a mean age of around 40 years. Longitudinal TCRB deep sequencing was performed for 25 to 30 treated patients wherever samples were available for exploratory analyses. What the work shows at the level of the full study, not this receptor alone: Immune responses induced by the vaccine were seen in approximately 92% of patients across multiple MHC alleles. Selection of PBMC samples for TCRB deep sequencing was based on availability. The authors noted that analyses of patient blood samples could not be reproduced because of sample limitations. No apparent relationship was observed between pseudoprogression and alterations in the top peripheral T cell clonotypes detected by TCRB sequencing.

CDR1 and CDR2 (SQVTM, ANQGSEA) derive from the germline V gene. V loses 4 bases, J loses 6 bases, and the germline ends lie 12 bases apart. The CDR3 numbers 12 residues from cysteine through phenylalanine. The retained sequence is limited to the CDR3, 36 bases, with the frame set at the first base. The library was built by means of the immunoSEQ multiplex PCR assay. Rearranged TCR beta chain sequences were amplified with the hsTCRB Kit following the manufacturer's protocol. TCRB libraries were sequenced on an Illumina MiSeq. As for the original processing: The proprietary platform of the kit vendor was used for demultiplexing, trimming and gene mapping. In TCRdb, the immuneACCESS table is reduced to in-frame sequences with V and J assigned. These tables do not hold every clone; where another copy was compared, an unresolved V gene accounts for under half, and the others remain unexplained. V and J calls plus clone size are reproduced from that table; the DNA served to infer D and trimming. This sample comprises 65,000 to 85,000 clones, 70% to 90% of them detected only once. The ten largest account for roughly 2% of the sample.

Per the publication, the time point label means: week 35, safety follow-up. Each vaccine dose, consisting of 300 ug of a 20-mer mutant IDH1 peptide in Montanide, was administered subcutaneously with topical imiquimod. Patients were given eight vaccinations, in weeks 1, 3, 5, 7, 11, 15, 19 and 23, which matched visits V03 through V10. Newly diagnosed WHO grade 3 or 4 IDH1-mutant astrocytomas showing loss of nuclear ATRX were present in the donors. The samples were drawn from NOA16, a multicentre, single-arm, open-label phase I trial in Germany that tested a mutant IDH1 peptide vaccine in humans for the first time. Genomic DNA for TCRB sequencing was isolated from EDTA blood with the DNeasy Blood and Tissue Kit. This clone was seen only a few times. Its binding antigen is unknown. No much larger clone exists at a distance of one base, and base qualities are not known.

The sample here was PBMCs, taken from a glioma patient whose treatment included an IDH1 peptide vaccine. Rearrangement joined TRBV29-1 to TRBJ1-1; TRBD1 is perhaps the D gene, given 6 matching bases. This TCR derives from a man aged 30 to 39 with glioma. The nucleotide sequence reads as follows: TGCAGCGTTGGAAGGGGGAGCCCTGAAGCTTTCTTT. Its protein reads: CSVGRGSPEAFF.